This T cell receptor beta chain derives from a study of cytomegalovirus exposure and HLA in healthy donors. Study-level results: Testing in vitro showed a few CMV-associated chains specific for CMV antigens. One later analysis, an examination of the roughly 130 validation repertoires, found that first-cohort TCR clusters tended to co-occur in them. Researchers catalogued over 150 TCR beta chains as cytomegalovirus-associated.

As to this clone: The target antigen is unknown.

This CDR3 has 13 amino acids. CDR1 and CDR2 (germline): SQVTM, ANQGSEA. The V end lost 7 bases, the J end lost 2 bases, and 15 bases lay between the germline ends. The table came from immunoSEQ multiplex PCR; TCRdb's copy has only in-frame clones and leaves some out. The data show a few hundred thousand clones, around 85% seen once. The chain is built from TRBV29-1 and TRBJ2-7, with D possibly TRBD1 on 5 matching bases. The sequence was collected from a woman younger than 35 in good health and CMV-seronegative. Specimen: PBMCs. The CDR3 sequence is CSAATVRAYEQYF. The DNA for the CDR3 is TGCAGCGCCGCGACAGTGCGAGCCTACGAGCAGTACTTC.